The 28 T cell receptor beta chains listed next were all sequenced from one sample in a study of early T cells in non-severe SARS-CoV-2 infection. TCRdb re-derived calls from the 5' RACE reads in MiXCR, one entry per CDR3 protein. The table has roughly 41,000 distinct CDR3 sequences, roughly 5% seen once. This sample comprised whole blood, obtained at baseline. The receptors were sampled from an adult who was a healthcare worker with PCR-confirmed SARS-CoV-2 infection or an uninfected control (not recorded which).

This clonotype was seen ten or more times. V and J are TRBV3-1 and TRBJ2-1, with TRBD1 as a possible D gene (7 bases). V lost 3 bases to trimming and J lost 2 bases, with 14 bases between them. The CDR3 is 16 amino acids. Germline CDR1 and CDR2: LGHDT and YNNKEL (reference sequence). The CDR3 bases are TGTGCCAGCAGCCACCAGGGGGGAATAGCCTACAATGAGCAGTTCTTC. Its protein product is CASSHQGGIAYNEQFF.

This clonotype was observed many times. The chain recombines TRBV6-5 with TRBJ1-1, with a possible D match to TRBD1 (5 bases). Looked up from germline, CDR1 is MNHEY and CDR2 is SVGAGI. CDR3 size: 14 residues. V gave up 0 bases and J gave up 1 base, with 6 bases separating them. The CDR3 DNA reads as TGTGCCAGCAGTTACTCGACAGAGAACACTGAAGCTTTCTTT. Encoded protein: CASSYSTENTEAFF.

The V call is TRBV27, the J call TRBJ2-1; D might be TRBD1 or TRBD2, each matching 6 bases. Germline values: CDR1 MNHEY, CDR2 SMNVEV (reference sequence). The V gene lost 7 bases and the J gene lost 4 bases, with 14 bases spanning the gap. The length of the CDR3 is 14 residues. The DNA of the CDR3 is TGTGCCAGCATCCTAAGAGGGGGGTACAATGAGCAGTTCTTC. Protein: CASILRGGYNEQFF.

The sample holds a few counts of this clonotype. The chain links TRBV29-1 to TRBJ2-7; D assignment may be TRBD1 or TRBD2 (5 bases each). The CDR3 loop spans 12 amino acids. The ends were cut back, 6 bases at V and 2 bases at J, with 11 bases in the middle. Germline V CDR1 and CDR2: SQVTM, ANQGSEA. The CDR3 region is CSVGDEAYEQYF. The DNA for the CDR3 is TGCAGCGTAGGGGACGAAGCCTACGAGCAGTACTTC.

This clonotype has a handful of counts. The V call is TRBV20-1, the J call TRBJ2-1; 12 nucleotides agree with TRBD2. The CDR3 length is 15 residues. Germline V gives CDR1 DFQATT, CDR2 SNEGSKA (reference sequence). The J segment lost 5 bases and the V segment lost 4 bases, leaving 6 bases of the junction unmatched. In DNA, the CDR3 is TGCAGTGCTAAGACTAGCGGGAGAAAGAACAATGAGCAGTTCTTC. Protein sequence: CSAKTSGRKNNEQFF.

Turning to this clonotype: One base away lies a much larger clone, so this may be a sequencing read error. This chain links TRBV29-1 with TRBJ2-3, with 7 bases that match TRBD1. The germline V gene has CDR1 SQVTM and CDR2 ANQGSEA. This CDR3 has 14 amino acids. In DNA, the CDR3 is TGCAACGTTGAAGTACCACAGGGGCCAGATACGCAGTATTTT. As protein: CNVEVPQGPDTQYF.

The V and J genes are TRBV14 and TRBJ1-1; TRBD1 matches 8 bases. V lost 2 bases to trimming and J lost 3 bases; unmatched junction nucleotides: 8. In germline, CDR1 is SGHDN, CDR2 FVKESK. The CDR3 loop spans 16 amino acids. The CDR3 nucleotides are TGTGCCAGCAGCCAACGACAGGGGTATTTGGACACTGAAGCTTTCTTT. Residues: CASSQRQGYLDTEAFF.

Ten or more counts support this clonotype. V usage is TRBV14 and J usage is TRBJ2-7, with TRBD1 matching 8 bases. Germline lookup yields CDR1 SGHDN and CDR2 FVKESK. The length of the CDR3 is 17 residues. V dropped 0 bases and J dropped 6; count of bases not matched to a gene: 13. CDR3 coding DNA: TGTGCCAGCAGCCAAGATCGGACCCGTACAGGGGGAGGCGAGCAGTACTTC. Translation: CASSQDRTRTGGGEQYF.

A few counts support this clonotype. The V gene is TRBV19, the J gene TRBJ2-1; 12 bases map to TRBD2. The germline CDR1 and CDR2 sequences are LNHDA and SQIVND (reference sequence). The CDR3 is 17 amino acids. Trimming took 6 bases from V and 0 from J; bases not matched to a gene: 6. The CDR3 loop is CASSGTSGRNSYNEQFF. In DNA form, the CDR3 reads TGTGCCAGTAGCGGGACTAGCGGGCGAAACTCCTACAATGAGCAGTTCTTC.

This clonotype was counted ten times or more. The chain carries TRBV9 and TRBJ2-1, with a weak D call TRBD2 (5 bases). The CDR3 consists of 15 residues. Germline V gene lookup returns CDR1 SGDLS and CDR2 YYNGEE. With 0 bases removed from V and 2 bases from J, the gap between germline ends came to 9 bases. Here the CDR3 DNA reads TGTGCCAGCAGCGTAGATCGGGGAACCTACAATGAGCAGTTCTTC. Amino acid sequence: CASSVDRGTYNEQFF.

Points on this clonotype: A read error is possible here, since a much larger clone lies one base away. The rearrangement joins TRBV20-1 to TRBJ2-7; TRBD2 might be the D (6 bases). CDR3 length equals 16 residues. Germline V gene data show CDR1 as DFQATT and CDR2 as SNEGSKA (reference sequence). Deletions cut 0 bases from V and 3 bases from J, with 18 bases between. The CDR3 region has the DNA TGCAGTGCTAGAGATATGGGAGTAGCGGAGTTCTACGAGCAGTACTTC. Protein: CSARDMGVAEFYEQYF.

This clonotype was recorded many times. The chain joins TRBV2 to TRBJ1-5; TRBD1 matches 11 bases. Germline V gene sequence: CDR1 SNHLY, CDR2 FYNNEI. V gave up 6 bases and J gave up 5 bases; unmatched junction bases: 6. This CDR3 is 15 amino acids long. CDR3 sequence (DNA): TGTGCCAGCAGAGCCGGGACAGGGGGTTATCAGCCCCAGCATTTT. Translation gives CASRAGTGGYQPQHF.

Concerning this clonotype: A clone one base away is much larger, so this may be a read error. V gene TRBV18 combines with J gene TRBJ1-6; D gene ambiguous. V lost 6 bases and J 8 bases, leaving 23 bases between the germline ends. CDR3 length equals 17 residues. The germline V gene has CDR1 KGHSH and CDR2 LQKENI. CDR3 nucleotides: TGTGCCAGCTCCCCCACCCCGGGTCACCGAGGAGATTCACCCCTCCACTTT. Protein sequence: CASSPTPGHRGDSPLHF.

This clonotype was counted only a few times. The chain is built from TRBV20-1 and TRBJ2-5; 11 nucleotides agree with TRBD2. V lost 7 bases to trimming and J lost 4 bases; unmatched junction nucleotides: 8. The CDR3 length is 14 residues. The germline V gene encodes CDR1 DFQATT and CDR2 SNEGSKA (reference sequence). CDR3 region: CSVGSGRARETQYF. CDR3 coding DNA: TGCAGTGTCGGTAGCGGGAGGGCCAGAGAGACCCAGTACTTC.

In regard to this clonotype: Its ends do not fully match the called genes, so a read error is possible. The V and J genes are TRBV5-6 and TRBJ1-1; weak D call: TRBD1 (6 bases). This CDR3 spans 16 amino acids. CDR1 SGHDT and CDR2 YYEEEE come from the germline V gene. The CDR3 nucleotides read TGCACCAGCAGCTTCTATCTAGACAGGTCGAACACTGAAGCTTTCTTT. Protein product: CTSSFYLDRSNTEAFF.

This clonotype was found many times. The CDR3 loop is CASSFGTLGELFF. CDR3 nucleotide sequence: TGTGCCAGCAGCTTTGGGACCCTCGGGGAGCTGTTTTTT. V gene TRBV11-2 combines with J gene TRBJ2-2, with D possibly being TRBD1 or TRBD2 (5 bases each). Trimming took off 3 bases at V and 7 bases at J, with 9 bases between the two ends. The CDR3 is 13 amino acids. Germline assignment: CDR1 SGHAT and CDR2 FQNNGV.

This clonotype was picked up many times. CDR3 protein: CASRYPGLGTYEQYF. CDR3 DNA sequence: TGCGCCAGCAGATACCCGGGACTAGGCACCTACGAGCAGTACTTC. The rearrangement links TRBV5-1 to TRBJ2-7, with 8 bases fitting TRBD2. Germline CDR1 and CDR2: SGHRS and YFSETQ. J gave up 2 bases and V 5 bases, and 9 bases lay outside the gene matches. The CDR3 contains 15 residues.

This clonotype was seen a few times. The chain combines TRBV9 with TRBJ2-6; D is unresolved. This CDR3 is 17 amino acids long. The germline gives CDR1 SGDLS, CDR2 YYNGEE. Trimming took 0 bases from V and 0 from J, leaving 10 bases between them. Here the CDR3 reads CASSVDRTYSGANVLTF. As DNA, the CDR3 is TGTGCCAGCAGCGTAGATCGGACCTACTCTGGGGCCAACGTCCTGACTTTC.

This clonotype was detected ten times or more. The chain carries TRBV19 and TRBJ1-5; D is ambiguous. The CDR3 loop spans 13 amino acids. The V gene's germline CDR1 is LNHDA and CDR2 SQIVND (reference sequence). Between the trimmed V and J ends, which lost 7 bases and 4 bases, there was a span of 11 bases. CDR3 region: CASNPGRNQPQHF. The CDR3 bases are TGTGCCAGTAATCCGGGCCGAAATCAGCCCCAGCATTTT.

The chain uses TRBV11-1 and TRBJ2-1; 7 bases map to TRBD2. Germline values: CDR1 SGHAT, CDR2 FQDESV (reference sequence). The trim removed 1 base at V and 6 bases at J, leaving 12 bases unmatched. CDR3 size: 17 residues. The CDR3 reads CASSLDPQRGLSNEQFF. The DNA for the CDR3 is TGTGCCAGCAGCTTAGATCCCCAGCGGGGTTTATCCAATGAGCAGTTCTTC.

This clonotype showed up many times. CDR3 nucleotides: TGTGCCAGCAGCAAAAGGGTGACTGAAGCTTTCTTT. Residues: CASSKRVTEAFF. The chain joins TRBV21-1 to TRBJ1-1. TRBV21-1 is reported as a pseudogene. This CDR3 comprises 12 residues.

This clonotype has ten or more counts. This chain uses TRBV3-1 with TRBJ2-3, with D unclear. Looked up from germline, CDR1 is LGHDT and CDR2 is YNNKEL (reference sequence). Trimming took off 4 bases at V and 3 bases at J, with 5 bases between the two ends. CDR3 length: 12 residues. The CDR3 nucleotides are TGTGCCAGCAGCCCTGATACAGATACGCAGTATTTT. Translating it yields CASSPDTDTQYF.

This clonotype was counted ten times or more. This sequence joins TRBV15 and TRBJ2-3; a weak D match, TRBD2 (6 bases). Germline lookup yields CDR1 LNHNV and CDR2 YYDKDF (reference sequence). CDR3 length: 13 amino acids. With 11 bases removed from V and 2 bases from J, the gap between germline ends came to 14 bases. CDR3 nucleotide sequence: TGTGCCGCGAGCGCGGGAAACACAGATACGCAGTATTTT. Translated, it gives CAASAGNTDTQYF.

This chain joins TRBV6-5 and TRBJ1-2; D ambiguous. CDR1 and CDR2 (germline): MNHEY, SVGAGI. Trimming left V 0 bases short and J 8 bases short, with 13 bases between. The CDR3 is made up of 14 amino acids. The CDR3 coding sequence is TGTGCCAGCAGTTACTCAGCGGCATACGCGGGCTACACCTTC. It specifies CASSYSAAYAGYTF.

This clonotype came up many times. J is TRBJ1-1 and V is TRBV4-1, with TRBD1 as a possible D gene (5 bases). Germline assignment: CDR1 MGHRA and CDR2 YSYEKL. The CDR3 has 15 residues. V was trimmed by 0 bases and J by 5 bases, leaving 13 bases between them. The chain's CDR3 is CASSQDQGTRTEAFF. The CDR3 DNA sequence: TGCGCCAGCAGCCAAGATCAGGGCACGAGGACTGAAGCTTTCTTT.

This clonotype was counted at least ten times. This chain joins TRBV27 and TRBJ2-7, with D possibly TRBD1 on 6 matching bases. V was cut by 5 bases and J by 0 bases, with 8 bases left in between. Germline V gene data show CDR1 as MNHEY and CDR2 as SMNVEV (reference sequence). This CDR3 contains 13 residues. CDR3 protein: CASSRTVSYEQYF. The DNA of the CDR3 is TGTGCCAGCAGTCGGACAGTCTCCTACGAGCAGTACTTC.

The chain links TRBV29-1 to TRBJ2-1; 14 bases match TRBD2. Trimming removed 6 bases from V and 0 bases from J; junction bases left unmatched: 1. Germline CDR1 SQVTM, CDR2 ANQGSEA. This CDR3 comprises 15 residues. The CDR3 sequence is CSVGTSGSSYNEQFF. CDR3 in DNA: TGCAGCGTAGGGACTAGCGGGAGCTCCTACAATGAGCAGTTCTTC.

The V call is TRBV12-3 or TRBV12-4, the J call TRBJ1-4; D is undetermined. Trimming took off 1 base at V and 5 bases at J, with 8 bases between the two ends. CDR3 length: 14 amino acids. CDR3 in DNA: TGTGCCAGCAGTTTAGATGGAGGGAATGAAAAACTGTTTTTT. Protein: CASSLDGGNEKLFF.